The 17 T cell receptor beta chains listed next were all sequenced from one sample in a study of blood T cell repertoires in COVID-19. Profiled with immunoSEQ multiplex PCR; TCRdb holds only in-frame clones, not every one. The repertoire has tens of thousands of clones, 86% of them found once; the top ten carry 25%. Sequenced: peripheral blood. These TCRs come from a human donor in a cohort sampled during active COVID-19.

The chain links TRBV11-3 to TRBJ2-5; weak D call: TRBD1 (6 bases). Per germline, CDR1 SGHNT and CDR2 YENEEA. The CDR3 is made up of 13 amino acids. Between the trimmed V and J ends, which lost 4 bases and 3 bases, there was a span of 9 bases. The CDR3 nucleotides are TGTGCCAGCAGCTCCGGACAGAAAGAGACCCAGTACTTC. This encodes CASSSGQKETQYF.

The chain links TRBV3-1 (or the pseudogene TRBV3-2) to TRBJ2-3; 8 bases align to TRBD2. Germline V gene sequence: CDR1 LGHDT, CDR2 YNNKEL (reference sequence). The CDR3 extends over 17 amino acids. V lost 0 bases, J lost 6 bases, and 11 bases stayed unmatched. The chain's CDR3 is CASSQDGTGGPFDTQYF. The DNA for the CDR3 is TGTGCCAGCAGCCAAGATGGGACGGGAGGGCCGTTTGATACGCAGTATTTT.

The count of this clone is one. The rearrangement joins TRBV9 to TRBJ2-2; the D gene is possibly TRBD2 (5 bases). V was clipped by 5 bases and J by 6 bases, with 11 bases between them. This CDR3 spans 13 amino acids. CDR1 and CDR2 from the germline V gene are SGDLS and YYNGEE. In DNA, the CDR3 is TGTGCCAGCAGTGGGGAGATCGCCGGGGAGCTGTTTTTT. This codes for CASSGEIAGELFF.

This rearrangement joins TRBV24-1 to TRBJ1-3, with 7 bases lining up with TRBD1. Unmatched junction bases numbered 8, after V lost 4 bases and J lost 0 bases. The CDR3 runs to 17 residues. Germline V gives CDR1 KGHDR, CDR2 SFDVKD. This chain's CDR3 is CATSDPPGQSSGNTIYF. The CDR3 bases are TGTGCCACCAGTGACCCACCGGGACAGAGCTCTGGAAACACCATATATTTT.

The rearrangement joins TRBV7-2 to TRBJ1-2; tentatively, D is TRBD1 (6 bases). Germline V gene data show CDR1 as SGHTA and CDR2 as FQGNSA. Trimming took off 1 base at V and 4 bases at J, with 7 bases between the two ends. This CDR3 contains 13 residues. The CDR3 region has the DNA TGTGCCAGCAGCTTAGGGACAGTCTATGGCTACACCTTC. As protein: CASSLGTVYGYTF.

V and J are TRBV2 and TRBJ2-7; maybe TRBD1 (6 bases). V was cut by 6 bases and J by 2 bases, with 11 bases left in between. The germline CDR1 and CDR2 sequences are SNHLY and FYNNEI. This CDR3 region has 13 residues. The CDR3 is CASRGQRTYEQYF. CDR3 nucleotide sequence: TGTGCCAGCAGGGGACAACGGACCTACGAGCAGTACTTC.

The J gene is TRBJ1-2, the V gene TRBV19; 8 nucleotides agree with TRBD1. CDR1 LNHDA and CDR2 SQIVND come from the germline V gene (reference sequence). J was trimmed by 9 bases and V by 7 bases; bases with no gene match: 7. CDR3 length: 12 amino acids. CDR3 nucleotides: TGTGCCAGTACCCAGGACAGGGCGAGCTACACCTTC. Translation: CASTQDRASYTF.

This clone was recorded only once. V usage is TRBV28 and J usage is TRBJ2-5; 7 bases match TRBD1. J lost 10 bases, V lost 4 bases, and 15 bases had no gene match. The germline V gene has CDR1 MDHEN and CDR2 SYDVKM. The CDR3 length is 15 residues. CDR3 bases: TGTGCCAGCAGTTCTCCAGACAGGGAGATAAGTGGCCAGTACTTC. Its translation: CASSSPDREISGQYF.

V usage is TRBV11-2 and J usage is TRBJ2-7; 7 bases match TRBD2. The CDR3 is made up of 16 amino acids. Germline CDR1 SGHAT, CDR2 FQNNGV. V was pared by 4 bases and J by 3 bases, with 12 bases of the junction left unmatched. The CDR3 DNA reads as TGTGCCAGCAGCTCCCAGCGGGGCACGGGGTTCTACGAGCAGTACTTC. Translated: CASSSQRGTGFYEQYF.

The chain is built from TRBV4-2 and TRBJ2-5, with D perhaps matching TRBD2 (6 bases). Germline values: CDR1 LGHNA, CDR2 YNFKEQ. V lost 7 bases, J lost 9 bases, and 18 bases lay in between. This CDR3 has 13 residues. The CDR3 DNA reads TGTGCCAGCAACAGGACCACGCGGGGAGCCCAGTACTTC. Amino acid sequence: CASNRTTRGAQYF.

The rearrangement uses TRBV19 and TRBJ2-7, with D perhaps matching TRBD2 (6 bases). This CDR3 spans 14 amino acids. V was clipped by 3 bases and J by 3 bases, with 12 bases between them. CDR1 is LNHDA, CDR2 SQIVND, per germline (reference sequence). The CDR3 nucleotides are TGTGCCAGTAGTATTCCGGGACTTCTCTACGAGCAGTACTTC. Its protein is CASSIPGLLYEQYF.

This clone was detected only once. V and J are TRBV6-6 and TRBJ2-1, with 7 positions matching TRBD2. The germline gives CDR1 MNHNY, CDR2 SVGAGI (reference sequence). V dropped 0 bases and J dropped 8; count of bases not matched to a gene: 10. This CDR3 has 16 amino acids. The CDR3 DNA follows: TGTGCCAGCAGTTACTCGGCCCCCGGGGAGGGCTATGAGCAGTTCTTC. Its translation is CASSYSAPGEGYEQFF.

The CDR3 DNA reads as TGTGCCATCAGGCCTCAGGGGCCTTCCTACGAGCAGTACTTC. This gives the protein CAIRPQGPSYEQYF. V and J are TRBV10-3 and TRBJ2-7, with a possible D match to TRBD1 (6 bases). Germline CDR1 and CDR2: ENHRY and SYGVKD. There are 14 residues in the CDR3. V was shortened by 6 bases and J by 1 base, with 13 bases between the two germline ends.

The J gene is TRBJ2-1, the V gene TRBV7-2, with a tentative D call TRBD2 (6 bases). This CDR3 has 16 residues. The germline V and J ends were trimmed by 5 bases and 4 bases, with 18 bases remaining between them. CDR1 is SGHTA, CDR2 FQGNSA, per germline. In DNA, the CDR3 is TGTGCCAGCAGCACCTACCCTCCGACTAGTTACAATGAGCAGTTCTTC. Its protein is CASSTYPPTSYNEQFF.

About this clone: The sample contains more than one DNA sequence encoding this CDR3. The CDR3 nucleotides read TGTGCCAGCAGCCTCGGACAGGGGGTTTCATACGAGCAGTACTTC. Amino acid sequence: CASSLGQGVSYEQYF. The chain recombines TRBV7-2 with TRBJ2-7, with 10 bases aligning to TRBD1. The trim removed 5 bases at V and 4 bases at J, leaving 8 bases unmatched. CDR3 length: 15 residues. Germline V gene data show CDR1 as SGHTA and CDR2 as FQGNSA. Together with reference TRBV7-2 and TRBJ2-7, the CDR3 gives the full variable domain: GAGVSQSPSNKVTEKGKDVELRCDPISGHTALYWYRQSLGQGLEFLIYFQGNSAPDKSGLPSDRFSAERTGGSVSTLTIQRTQQEDSAVYLCASSLGQGVSYEQYFGPGTRLTVT.

This clone was seen once. The chain combines TRBV28 with TRBJ2-7; no reliable D call. The length of the CDR3 is 12 residues. Trimming took off 2 bases at V and 4 bases at J, with 6 bases between the two ends. Germline CDR1 and CDR2: MDHEN and SYDVKM. Here the CDR3 reads CASSLAQYEQYF. The CDR3 nucleotides are TGTGCCAGCAGTTTAGCCCAGTACGAGCAGTACTTC.

J is TRBJ2-2 and V is TRBV11-2; a possible D gene is TRBD2 (5 bases). Germline lookup yields CDR1 SGHAT and CDR2 FQNNGV. This CDR3 has 17 residues. V lost 4 bases, J lost 4 bases, and 19 bases lay in between. In DNA form, the CDR3 reads TGTGCCAGCAGCTCCAGCGACCCTCGGAGCGGCACCGGGGAGCTGTTTTTT. Encoded protein: CASSSSDPRSGTGELFF.